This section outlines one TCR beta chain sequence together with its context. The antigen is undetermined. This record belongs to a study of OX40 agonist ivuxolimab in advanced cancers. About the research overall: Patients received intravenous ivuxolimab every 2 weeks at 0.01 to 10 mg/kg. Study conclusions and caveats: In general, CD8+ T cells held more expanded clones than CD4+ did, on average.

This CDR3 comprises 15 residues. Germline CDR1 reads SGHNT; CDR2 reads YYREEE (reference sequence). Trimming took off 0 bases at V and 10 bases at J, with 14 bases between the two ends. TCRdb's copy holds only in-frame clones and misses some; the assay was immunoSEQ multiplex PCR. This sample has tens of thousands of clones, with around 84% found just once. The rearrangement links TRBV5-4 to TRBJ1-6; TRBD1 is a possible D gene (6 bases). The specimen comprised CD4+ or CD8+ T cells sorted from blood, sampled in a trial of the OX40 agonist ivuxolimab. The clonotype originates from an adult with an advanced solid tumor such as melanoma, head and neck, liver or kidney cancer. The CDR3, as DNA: TGTGCCAGCAGCTTGGCGGGGGCATTGGGATCACCCCTCCACTTT. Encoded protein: CASSLAGALGSPLHF.